One and the same sample provided the 4 T cell receptor beta chains below, sequenced in a study of fetal regulatory T cell absence and autoimmunity. Profiled with immunoSEQ multiplex PCR; TCRdb holds only in-frame clones, not every one. The sample records 85,000 to 100,000 clones, roughly 70% being singletons. The material sequenced was pancreas tissue. Every receptor here comes from a male donor with IPEX syndrome.

This rearrangement joins TRBV27 to TRBJ2-3; no definite D call. Germline V CDR1 and CDR2: MNHEY, SMNVEV (reference sequence). The CDR3 length is 16 residues. The V end lost 2 bases, the J end lost 2 bases, and 14 bases lay between the germline ends. The CDR3, as DNA: TGTGCCAGCAGTTTACGGGTCCTTACTTCCACAGATACGCAGTATTTT. Translating it yields CASSLRVLTSTDTQYF.

The chain links TRBV7-6 to TRBJ2-3; 7 bases are a match to TRBD1. The ends lost 1 base at V and 4 bases at J; junction bases unmatched: 2. The length of the CDR3 is 14 residues. CDR1 is SGHVS, CDR2 FNYEAQ, per germline. The CDR3 region has the DNA TGTGCCAGCAGCTTAGTAGGGACAGCAGATACGCAGTATTTT. Protein: CASSLVGTADTQYF.

The chain recombines TRBV5-4 with TRBJ2-5; 8 bases are a match to TRBD2. There are 16 residues in the CDR3. The ends lost 4 bases at V and 5 bases at J; junction bases unmatched: 13. CDR1 and CDR2 from the germline V gene are SGHNT and YYREEE (reference sequence). CDR3 region: CASSGTSTGGPETQYF. The DNA for the CDR3 is TGTGCCAGCAGCGGGACAAGTACGGGGGGGCCCGAGACCCAGTACTTC.

This clone was picked up a small number of times. V gene TRBV27 combines with J gene TRBJ2-1; 12 bases agree with TRBD2. CDR3 size: 16 residues. Looked up from germline, CDR1 is MNHEY and CDR2 is SMNVEV (reference sequence). With V trimmed by 4 bases and J by 3 bases, 4 bases remained unmatched. CDR3 protein: CASSSLLAGGYNEQFF. In DNA form, the CDR3 reads TGTGCCAGCAGTTCCCTACTAGCGGGAGGCTACAATGAGCAGTTCTTC.